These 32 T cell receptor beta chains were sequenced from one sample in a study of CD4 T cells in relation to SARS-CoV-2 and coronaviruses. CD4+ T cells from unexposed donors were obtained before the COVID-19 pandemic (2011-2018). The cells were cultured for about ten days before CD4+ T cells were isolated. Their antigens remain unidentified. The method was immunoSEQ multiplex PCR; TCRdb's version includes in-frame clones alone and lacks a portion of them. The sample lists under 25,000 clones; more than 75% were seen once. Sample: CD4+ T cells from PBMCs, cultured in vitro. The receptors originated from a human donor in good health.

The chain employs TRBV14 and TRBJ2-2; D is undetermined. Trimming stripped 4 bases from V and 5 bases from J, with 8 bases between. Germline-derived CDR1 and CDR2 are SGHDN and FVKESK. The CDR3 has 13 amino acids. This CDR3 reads CASSLLRTGELFF. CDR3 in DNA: TGTGCCAGCAGCCTGTTACGGACCGGGGAGCTGTTTTTT.

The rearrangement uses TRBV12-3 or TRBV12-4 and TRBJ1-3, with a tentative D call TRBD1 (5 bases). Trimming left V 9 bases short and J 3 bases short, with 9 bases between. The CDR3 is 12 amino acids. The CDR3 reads CARGGGGNTIYF. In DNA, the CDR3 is TGTGCCAGGGGGGGAGGTGGAAACACCATATATTTT.

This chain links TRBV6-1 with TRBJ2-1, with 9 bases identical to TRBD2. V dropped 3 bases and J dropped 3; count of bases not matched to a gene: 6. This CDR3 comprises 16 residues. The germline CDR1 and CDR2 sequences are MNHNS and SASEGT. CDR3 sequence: CASSDDSSGSYNEQFF. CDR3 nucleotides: TGTGCCAGCAGTGACGACAGTAGCGGGAGCTACAATGAGCAGTTCTTC.

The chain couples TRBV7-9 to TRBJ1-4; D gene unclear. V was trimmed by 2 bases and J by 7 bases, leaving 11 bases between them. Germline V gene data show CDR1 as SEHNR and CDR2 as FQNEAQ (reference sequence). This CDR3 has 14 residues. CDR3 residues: CASSLREASEKLFF. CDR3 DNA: TGTGCCAGCAGCTTAAGGGAGGCGAGTGAAAAACTGTTTTTT.

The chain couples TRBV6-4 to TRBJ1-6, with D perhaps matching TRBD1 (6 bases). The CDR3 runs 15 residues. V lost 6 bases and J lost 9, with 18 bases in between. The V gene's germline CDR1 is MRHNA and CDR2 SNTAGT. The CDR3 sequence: CASRRQQGEASPLHF. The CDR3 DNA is TGTGCCAGCAGGAGACAACAGGGTGAAGCTTCACCCCTCCACTTT.

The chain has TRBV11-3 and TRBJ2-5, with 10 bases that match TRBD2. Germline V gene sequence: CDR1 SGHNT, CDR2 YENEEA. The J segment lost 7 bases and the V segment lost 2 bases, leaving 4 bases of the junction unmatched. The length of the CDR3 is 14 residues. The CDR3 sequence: CASSLSGRAVTQYF. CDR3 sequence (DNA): TGTGCCAGCAGCTTAAGCGGGAGGGCCGTGACCCAGTACTTC.

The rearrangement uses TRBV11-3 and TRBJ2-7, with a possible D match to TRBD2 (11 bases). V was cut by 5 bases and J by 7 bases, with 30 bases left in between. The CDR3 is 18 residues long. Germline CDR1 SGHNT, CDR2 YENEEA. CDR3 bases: TGTGCCAGCAGCCCCGGGACAGGGGCGGCTAGCGGGAGGCGTGAGCAGTACTTC. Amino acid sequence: CASSPGTGAASGRREQYF.

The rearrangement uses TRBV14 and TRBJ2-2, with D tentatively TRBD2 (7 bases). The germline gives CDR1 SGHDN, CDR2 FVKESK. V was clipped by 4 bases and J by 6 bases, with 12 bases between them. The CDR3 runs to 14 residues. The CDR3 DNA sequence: TGTGCCAGCAGCCCTTTAGGGGGGGCCGGGGAGCTGTTTTTT. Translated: CASSPLGGAGELFF.

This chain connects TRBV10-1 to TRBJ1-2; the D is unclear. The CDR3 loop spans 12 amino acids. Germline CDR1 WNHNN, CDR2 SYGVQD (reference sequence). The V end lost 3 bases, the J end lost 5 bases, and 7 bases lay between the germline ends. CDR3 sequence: CASSDSGYGYTF. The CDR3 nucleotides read TGCGCCAGCAGTGATTCGGGGTATGGCTACACCTTC.

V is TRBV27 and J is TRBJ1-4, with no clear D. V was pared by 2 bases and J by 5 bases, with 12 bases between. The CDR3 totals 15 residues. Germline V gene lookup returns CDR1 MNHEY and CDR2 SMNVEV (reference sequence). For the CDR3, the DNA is TGTGCCAGCAGTTTAACCGGGCGCGTCAATGAAAAACTGTTTTTT. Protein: CASSLTGRVNEKLFF.

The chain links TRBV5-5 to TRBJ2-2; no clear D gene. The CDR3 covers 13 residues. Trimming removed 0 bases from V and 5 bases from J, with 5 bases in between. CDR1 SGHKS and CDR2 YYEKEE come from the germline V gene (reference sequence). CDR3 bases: TGTGCCAGCAGCTTGGACCCGACCGGGGAGCTGTTTTTT. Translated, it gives CASSLDPTGELFF.

The CDR3 DNA is TGCAGTGCCACGGAGTCCTACGAGCAGTACTTC. It codes for CSATESYEQYF. The J gene is TRBJ2-7, the V gene TRBV20-1; no firm D call. This CDR3 is built from 11 residues. Trimming removed 6 bases from V and 1 base from J, with 7 bases in between. CDR1 is DFQATT, CDR2 SNEGSKA, per germline (reference sequence).

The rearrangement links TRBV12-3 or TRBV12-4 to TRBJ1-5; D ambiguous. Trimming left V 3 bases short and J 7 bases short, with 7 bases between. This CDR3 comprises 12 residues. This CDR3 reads CASSFGRQPQHF. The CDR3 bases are TGTGCCAGCAGTTTCGGTCGCCAGCCCCAGCATTTT.

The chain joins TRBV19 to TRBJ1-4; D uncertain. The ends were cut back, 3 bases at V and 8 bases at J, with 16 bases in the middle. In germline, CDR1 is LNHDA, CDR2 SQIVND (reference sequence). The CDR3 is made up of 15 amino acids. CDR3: CASSMSGDWFEKLFF. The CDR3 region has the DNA TGTGCCAGTAGTATGTCTGGGGATTGGTTCGAAAAACTGTTTTTT.

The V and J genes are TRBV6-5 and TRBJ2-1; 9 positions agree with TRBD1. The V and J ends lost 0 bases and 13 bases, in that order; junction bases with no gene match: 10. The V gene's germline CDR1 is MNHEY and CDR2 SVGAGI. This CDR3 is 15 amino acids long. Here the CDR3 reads CASSYSMTGQGSQFF. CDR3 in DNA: TGTGCCAGCAGTTACTCGATGACGGGACAGGGCTCCCAGTTCTTC.

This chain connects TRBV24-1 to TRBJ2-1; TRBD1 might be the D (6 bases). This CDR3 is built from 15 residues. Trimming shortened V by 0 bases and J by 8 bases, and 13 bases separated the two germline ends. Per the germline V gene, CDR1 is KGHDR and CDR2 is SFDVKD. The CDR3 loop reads CATSDLGRGPDEQFF. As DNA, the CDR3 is TGTGCCACCAGTGATTTGGGCAGGGGCCCCGATGAGCAGTTCTTC.

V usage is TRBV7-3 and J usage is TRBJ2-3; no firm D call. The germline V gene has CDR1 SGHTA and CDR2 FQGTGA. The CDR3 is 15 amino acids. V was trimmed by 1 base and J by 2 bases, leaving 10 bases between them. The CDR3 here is CASSLSLDFTDTQYF. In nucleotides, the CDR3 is TGTGCCAGCAGCTTAAGTCTCGACTTCACAGATACGCAGTATTTT.

The CDR3 DNA sequence: TGTGCCAGCAGTTACCCCACCCGGGGGGCGAACACTGAAGCTTTCTTT. Translation gives CASSYPTRGANTEAFF. The chain links TRBV6-5 to TRBJ1-1, with D possibly TRBD1 on 6 matching bases. Trimming took off 2 bases at V and 1 base at J, with 14 bases between the two ends. The CDR3 runs 16 residues. Germline CDR1 is MNHEY and CDR2 is SVGAGI.

Written as DNA, the CDR3 is TGTGCCAGCACCTCCGGGACGACCTACGAGCAGTACTTC. Its protein is CASTSGTTYEQYF. The V call is TRBV2, the J call TRBJ2-7; D might be TRBD1 or TRBD2, each matching 5 bases. V was shortened by 7 bases and J by 2 bases, with 12 bases between the two germline ends. Per germline, CDR1 SNHLY and CDR2 FYNNEI. There are 13 residues in the CDR3.

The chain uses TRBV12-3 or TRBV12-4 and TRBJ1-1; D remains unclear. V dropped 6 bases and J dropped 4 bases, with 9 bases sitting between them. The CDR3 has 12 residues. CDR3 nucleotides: TGTGCCAGCAGGGACGTGGGCACTGAAGCTTTCTTT. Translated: CASRDVGTEAFF.

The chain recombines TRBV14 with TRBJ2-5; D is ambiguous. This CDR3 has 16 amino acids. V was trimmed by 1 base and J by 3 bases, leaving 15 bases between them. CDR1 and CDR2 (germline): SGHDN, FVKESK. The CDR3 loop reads CASSQASGFSKETQYF. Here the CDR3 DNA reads TGTGCCAGCAGCCAAGCCTCCGGGTTCAGTAAAGAGACCCAGTACTTC.

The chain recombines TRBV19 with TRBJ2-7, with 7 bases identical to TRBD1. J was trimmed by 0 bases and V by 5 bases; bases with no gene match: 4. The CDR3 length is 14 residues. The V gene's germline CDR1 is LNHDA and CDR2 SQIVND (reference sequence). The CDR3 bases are TGTGCCAGTAGTTTAGGGACAGCCTCCTACGAGCAGTACTTC. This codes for CASSLGTASYEQYF.

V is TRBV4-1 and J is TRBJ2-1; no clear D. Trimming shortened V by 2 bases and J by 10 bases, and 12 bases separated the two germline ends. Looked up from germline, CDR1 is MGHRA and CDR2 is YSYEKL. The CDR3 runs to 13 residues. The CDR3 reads CASSQPTPTEQFF. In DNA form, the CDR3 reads TGCGCCAGCAGCCAACCGACTCCAACCGAGCAGTTCTTC.

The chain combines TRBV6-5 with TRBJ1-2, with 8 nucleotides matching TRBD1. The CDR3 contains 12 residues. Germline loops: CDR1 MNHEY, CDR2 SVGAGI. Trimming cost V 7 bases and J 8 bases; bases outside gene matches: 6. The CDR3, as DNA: TGTGCCAGCACCCGGACAGGGAAAGGCTACACCTTC. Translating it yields CASTRTGKGYTF.

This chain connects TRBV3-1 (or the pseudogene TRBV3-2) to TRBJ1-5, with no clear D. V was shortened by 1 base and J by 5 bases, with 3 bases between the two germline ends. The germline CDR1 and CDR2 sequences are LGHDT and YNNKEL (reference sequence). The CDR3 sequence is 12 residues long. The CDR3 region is CASSQGYQPQHF. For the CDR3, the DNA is TGTGCCAGCAGCCAAGGGTATCAGCCCCAGCATTTT.

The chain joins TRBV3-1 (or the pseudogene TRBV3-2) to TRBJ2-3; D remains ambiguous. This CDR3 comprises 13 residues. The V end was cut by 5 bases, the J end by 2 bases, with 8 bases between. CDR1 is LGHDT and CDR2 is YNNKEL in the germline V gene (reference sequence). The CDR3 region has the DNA TGTGCCAGCAGCGCGCCGGACACAGATACGCAGTATTTT. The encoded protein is CASSAPDTDTQYF.

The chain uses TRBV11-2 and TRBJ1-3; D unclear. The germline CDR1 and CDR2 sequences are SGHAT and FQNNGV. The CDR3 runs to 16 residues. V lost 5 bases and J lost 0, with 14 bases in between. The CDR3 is CASSPRVGGSGNTIYF. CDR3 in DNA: TGTGCCAGCAGCCCGAGGGTGGGCGGCTCTGGAAACACCATATATTTT.

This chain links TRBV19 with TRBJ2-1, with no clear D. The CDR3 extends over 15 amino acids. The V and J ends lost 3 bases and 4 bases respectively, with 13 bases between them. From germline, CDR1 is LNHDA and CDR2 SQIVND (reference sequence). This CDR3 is CASSIQLDPYNEQFF. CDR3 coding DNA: TGTGCCAGTAGTATTCAGCTAGACCCTTACAATGAGCAGTTCTTC.

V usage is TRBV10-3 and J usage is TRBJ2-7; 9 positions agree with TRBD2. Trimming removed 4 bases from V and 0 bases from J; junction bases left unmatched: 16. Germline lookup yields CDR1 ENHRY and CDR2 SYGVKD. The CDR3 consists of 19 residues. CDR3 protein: CAISGGGLAQRSPSYEQYF. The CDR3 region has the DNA TGTGCCATCAGTGGGGGGGGACTAGCACAAAGGAGCCCCTCCTACGAGCAGTACTTC.

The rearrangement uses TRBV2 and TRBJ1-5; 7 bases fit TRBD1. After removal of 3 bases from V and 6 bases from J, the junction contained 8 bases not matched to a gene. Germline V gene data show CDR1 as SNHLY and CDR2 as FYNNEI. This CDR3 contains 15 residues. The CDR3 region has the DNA TGTGCCAGCAGTGATGGGGGCAGGGGGATTCAGCCCCAGCATTTT. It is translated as CASSDGGRGIQPQHF.

CDR3 coding DNA: TGTGCCACCAGCAGACAGGAAAGGGAGACCCAGTACTTC. Residues: CATSRQERETQYF. This rearrangement joins TRBV15 to TRBJ2-5; D remains ambiguous. Germline V CDR1 and CDR2: LNHNV, YYDKDF (reference sequence). This CDR3 spans 13 amino acids. V was clipped by 2 bases and J by 5 bases, with 9 bases between them.

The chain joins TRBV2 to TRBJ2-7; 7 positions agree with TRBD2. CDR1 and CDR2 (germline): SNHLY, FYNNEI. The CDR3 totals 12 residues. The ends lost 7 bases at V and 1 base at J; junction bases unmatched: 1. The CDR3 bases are TGTGCCAGCACGGGGGGTTCCTACGAGCAGTACTTC. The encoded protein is CASTGGSYEQYF.